A single sample is the source of the 21 T cell receptor beta chains below, sequenced in a study of human T cells and chemical hapten exposure. TCRdb ran MiXCR on the RACE reads and lists one entry per CDR3 protein. The profile covers roughly 90,000 distinct CDR3 sequences, with roughly 9.1% appearing a single time and around 3.9% taken by the ten largest. Noted time point: pre-sensitization, week 0. Treatment here: therapeutic diphenylcyclopropenone sensitization with weekly scalp DPC. The sample consisted of whole blood, taken in connection with sensitization to the hapten diphenylcyclopropenone (DPC). The receptors derive from a woman in her 40s with alopecia areata. Some clones in this sample may be carry-over from other donors' samples.

In this sample, this clonotype turned up many times. This chain links TRBV5-4 with TRBJ2-1; TRBD2 aligns across 11 bases. V trimming: 0 bases; J trimming: 8 bases; junction bases outside the gene matches: 4. The CDR3 runs to 15 residues. Germline-derived CDR1 and CDR2 are SGHNT and YYREEE (reference sequence). CDR3 residues: CASSLVLAGGDEQFF. DNA of the CDR3: TGTGCCAGCAGCTTGGTGCTAGCGGGGGGCGATGAGCAGTTCTTC.

CDR3 amino acids: CASSWDGSYEQYF. CDR3 bases: TGTGCCAGCAGCTGGGACGGTTCCTACGAGCAGTACTTC. The chain employs TRBV3-1 and TRBJ2-7, with D perhaps matching TRBD1 or TRBD2 (5 bases each). The ends were cut back, 5 bases at V and 1 base at J, with 9 bases in the middle. The CDR3 has 13 amino acids. Germline CDR1 reads LGHDT; CDR2 reads YNNKEL (reference sequence).

This clonotype was seen a handful of times. This chain links TRBV7-6 with TRBJ2-3; D possibly corresponds to TRBD2 (6 bases). CDR1 is SGHVS, CDR2 FNYEAQ, per germline. This CDR3 has 16 amino acids. Trimming removed 1 base at V and 2 bases at J, with 13 bases between. The CDR3 DNA follows: TGTGCCAGCAGCTTAGGTCTAGCGAGGCTCACAGATACGCAGTATTTT. Translated, it gives CASSLGLARLTDTQYF. The whole variable domain, remainder taken from reference TRBV7-6 and TRBJ2-3, is GAGVSQSPRYKVTKRGQDVALRCDPISGHVSLYWYRQALGQGPEFLTYFNYEAQQDKSGLPNDRFSAERPEGSISTLTIQRTEQRDSAMYRCASSLGLARLTDTQYFGPGTRLTVL.

This clonotype came up many times. The V and J genes are TRBV7-3 and TRBJ2-5, with TRBD2 matching 7 bases. Germline CDR1 SGHTA, CDR2 FQGTGA. The CDR3 has 16 amino acids. V gave up 5 bases and J gave up 3 bases; unmatched junction bases: 12. CDR3 nucleotide sequence: TGTGCCAGCAGCCTATCCGGGACTACTTCTAAAGAGACCCAGTACTTC. Its translation: CASSLSGTTSKETQYF.

This clonotype was picked up many times. V usage is TRBV18 and J usage is TRBJ1-1; D not certain. The CDR3 totals 13 residues. Germline V gene data show CDR1 as KGHSH and CDR2 as LQKENI. Trimming cost V 3 bases and J 2 bases, with 7 bases left between them. The CDR3 region is CASSPTVNTEAFF. The CDR3 DNA sequence: TGTGCCAGCTCACCGACGGTTAACACTGAAGCTTTCTTT.

This clonotype was observed a few times. The V and J genes are TRBV19 and TRBJ1-1; tentatively, D is TRBD1 (6 bases). Germline V CDR1 and CDR2: LNHDA, SQIVND (reference sequence). Trimming cost V 7 bases and J 4 bases, with 16 bases left between them. The CDR3 totals 14 residues. The CDR3 DNA is TGTGCCAGTATGTGGGGGCGAGTTGTCACTGAAGCTTTCTTT. Its translation: CASMWGRVVTEAFF.

The sample holds many counts of this clonotype. The V gene is TRBV12-3 or TRBV12-4, the J gene TRBJ1-5, with 7 bases lining up with TRBD1. V gave up 6 bases and J gave up 11 bases; unmatched junction bases: 13. The CDR3 runs to 14 residues. For the CDR3, the DNA is TGTGCCAGCAGCCTCGAACAGGGGATCCAGTCCCAGCATTTT. It is translated as CASSLEQGIQSQHF.

This clonotype has ten or more counts. The V gene is TRBV6-2 or TRBV6-3, the J gene TRBJ2-6, with D possibly TRBD1 on 6 matching bases. CDR1 and CDR2 from the germline V gene are MNHEY and SVGEGT. V was clipped by 8 bases and J by 3 bases, with 14 bases between them. The CDR3 is made up of 15 amino acids. The CDR3 region has the DNA TGTGCCAGCGAACAACAGGGTTTTGGGGCCAACGTCCTGACTTTC. Amino acid sequence: CASEQQGFGANVLTF.

This clonotype showed up just a few times. V is TRBV28 and J is TRBJ2-3; 7 bases line up with TRBD1. This CDR3 contains 14 residues. Per germline, CDR1 MDHEN and CDR2 SYDVKM. With 3 bases clipped from V and 5 bases from J, the junction kept 5 bases outside the gene matches. CDR3 in amino acids: CASSFRTGGDTQYF. In DNA, the CDR3 is TGTGCCAGCAGTTTCAGGACAGGAGGAGATACGCAGTATTTT.

This chain connects TRBV7-2 to TRBJ2-7, with 9 nucleotides matching TRBD2. V lost 1 base, J lost 4 bases, and 5 bases stayed unmatched. The CDR3 consists of 15 residues. Germline V gene data show CDR1 as SGHTA and CDR2 as FQGNSA. This CDR3 is CASSLDLAGVYEQYF. In DNA, the CDR3 is TGTGCCAGCAGCTTAGACTTAGCGGGGGTTTACGAGCAGTACTTC.

V is TRBV25-1 and J is TRBJ1-3; D remains unclear. Trimming took off 1 base at V and 1 base at J, with 8 bases between the two ends. The CDR3 is 15 residues long. The germline CDR1 and CDR2 sequences are MGHDK and SYGVNS. CDR3 region: CASSESWFSGNTIYF. DNA for the CDR3: TGTGCCAGCAGTGAATCATGGTTTTCTGGAAACACCATATATTTT.

This clonotype has ten or more counts. This chain joins TRBV27 and TRBJ1-2, with TRBD1 as a possible D gene (5 bases). This CDR3 comprises 12 residues. CDR1 MNHEY and CDR2 SMNVEV come from the germline V gene (reference sequence). The V gene lost 9 bases and the J gene lost 4 bases, with 12 bases spanning the gap. In nucleotides, the CDR3 is TGTGCCAGTTCAACGGGGGGCTATGGCTACACCTTC. This codes for CASSTGGYGYTF.

This clonotype was detected many times. The chain combines TRBV7-3 with TRBJ2-3; tentatively, D is TRBD2 (6 bases). Germline CDR1 SGHTA, CDR2 FQGTGA. V was pared by 1 base and J by 4 bases, with 12 bases between. This CDR3 contains 15 residues. As DNA, the CDR3 is TGTGCCAGCAGCTTAAACCAGGGAGGAGCAGATACGCAGTATTTT. The encoded protein is CASSLNQGGADTQYF.

This chain uses TRBV4-2 with TRBJ1-1; possibly TRBD1 for D (5 bases). Trimming shortened V by 4 bases and J by 5 bases, and 17 bases separated the two germline ends. Germline V gene data show CDR1 as LGHNA and CDR2 as YNFKEQ. The CDR3 is 15 amino acids. CDR3 protein: CASSPTLRVDTEAFF. The CDR3 bases are TGTGCCAGCAGCCCGACCCTCAGGGTAGATACTGAAGCTTTCTTT.

This clonotype was found many times. The chain joins TRBV6-2 or TRBV6-3 to TRBJ1-1; 11 bases are a match to TRBD1. This CDR3 contains 16 residues. Germline V gives CDR1 MNHEY, CDR2 SVGEGT. Losses at the gene ends were 6 bases for V and 0 bases for J; bases not matched to a gene: 6. This CDR3 is CASRGTGGRLNTEAFF. The CDR3 DNA is TGTGCCAGCAGGGGGACAGGGGGGAGGTTGAACACTGAAGCTTTCTTT.

The sample holds many counts of this clonotype. V usage is TRBV11-2 and J usage is TRBJ2-3; TRBD2 aligns across 8 bases. The germline gives CDR1 SGHAT, CDR2 FQNNGV. With V trimmed by 3 bases and J by 1 base, 3 bases remained unmatched. This CDR3 has 15 amino acids. The CDR3 reads CASSFSSGGTDTQYF. The CDR3 region has the DNA TGTGCCAGCAGCTTTAGTAGCGGGGGCACAGATACGCAGTATTTT.

This clonotype was detected a few times. V usage is TRBV29-1 and J usage is TRBJ1-1, with TRBD1 matching over 7 bases. CDR3 length equals 14 residues. CDR1 and CDR2 (germline): SQVTM, ANQGSEA. V shed 7 bases, J shed 4 bases, and the junction held 12 bases outside the gene matches. DNA for the CDR3: TGCAGCGCCACCACAGGGGTGGTAGGCACTGAAGCTTTCTTT. Translation gives CSATTGVVGTEAFF.

The genes are TRBV18 and TRBJ1-3; D uncertain. Trimming cost V 2 bases and J 0 bases, with 14 bases left between them. The germline V gene has CDR1 KGHSH and CDR2 LQKENI. This CDR3 spans 17 amino acids. CDR3 sequence (DNA): TGTGCCAGCTCACCATGGAGTCCACGAGCCTCTGGAAACACCATATATTTT. This gives the protein CASSPWSPRASGNTIYF.

There are many counts of this clonotype. The V gene is TRBV5-1, the J gene TRBJ1-1; 9 nucleotides match TRBD1. Unmatched junction bases numbered 2, after V lost 4 bases and J lost 1 base. This CDR3 region has 14 residues. Germline CDR1 and CDR2: SGHRS and YFSETQ. The CDR3 protein is CASSVGQGNTEAFF. CDR3 sequence (DNA): TGCGCCAGCAGCGTGGGACAGGGGAACACTGAAGCTTTCTTT.

This clonotype occurred many times. For the CDR3, the DNA is TGTGCCAGCAGCAGATTAAGCGGGGGACGAGAGACCCAGTACTTC. Translating gives CASSRLSGGRETQYF. The rearrangement joins TRBV2 to TRBJ2-5; 8 bases agree with TRBD2. Germline trimming cut 6 bases from V and 4 bases from J; bases unmatched to any gene: 10. The germline CDR1 and CDR2 sequences are SNHLY and FYNNEI. The CDR3 extends over 15 amino acids.

Ten or more counts support this clonotype. V is TRBV9 and J is TRBJ2-5; TRBD1 might be the D (6 bases). The CDR3 is 16 amino acids. Trimming cost V 1 base and J 5 bases, with 18 bases left between them. Germline-derived CDR1 and CDR2 are SGDLS and YYNGEE. CDR3: CASSVQPGQVYETQYF. CDR3 DNA: TGTGCCAGCAGCGTACAACCGGGACAAGTCTACGAGACCCAGTACTTC.